The next 22 T cell receptor beta chains were all read from a single sample in a study of blood T cell repertoires in COVID-19. The repertoire was sequenced with immunoSEQ multiplex PCR; TCRdb's copy has only in-frame clones and lacks some. Among approximately 230,000 clones listed, approximately 90% were seen once. The specimen was peripheral blood. These receptors all stem from a woman aged 25-40 years with COVID-19, enrolled during active disease.

The chain links TRBV10-3 to TRBJ2-7; tentative D call: TRBD1 (6 bases). The CDR3 has 14 residues. V was trimmed by 10 bases and J by 4 bases, leaving 20 bases between them. Per germline, CDR1 ENHRY and CDR2 SYGVKD. Written as DNA, the CDR3 is TGTGCCACTCGGGACACCAGACCCAATTACGAGCAGTACGTC. Its protein product is CATRDTRPNYEQYV.

V usage is TRBV10-3 and J usage is TRBJ2-6; D may be TRBD2 (5 bases). Germline V CDR1 and CDR2: ENHRY, SYGVKD. The CDR3 sequence is 15 residues long. V lost 6 bases and J lost 4, with 13 bases in between. This chain's CDR3 is CAIRAGLSGANVLTF. The CDR3 region has the DNA TGTGCCATCAGGGCAGGACTTTCCGGGGCCAACGTCCTGACTTTC.

The V gene is TRBV10-3, the J gene TRBJ2-1; TRBD2 matches 8 bases. The CDR3 has 16 residues. Germline trimming cut 3 bases from V and 6 bases from J; bases unmatched to any gene: 10. Looked up from germline, CDR1 is ENHRY and CDR2 is SYGVKD. CDR3 sequence reads: CAISDSFSGATNEQFF. In DNA, the CDR3 is TGTGCCATCAGTGATTCGTTTAGCGGGGCTACCAATGAGCAGTTCTTC.

The CDR3 DNA sequence: TGTGCCAGCAGTTTATACCTGGGGACAGGGGACTACGAGCAGTACTTC. Amino acids: CASSLYLGTGDYEQYF. The chain uses TRBV27 and TRBJ2-7; 10 bases match TRBD1. The CDR3 runs 16 residues. The ends lost 1 base at V and 3 bases at J; junction bases unmatched: 6. Germline CDR1 reads MNHEY; CDR2 reads SMNVEV (reference sequence).

This clone was counted once. The chain carries TRBV9 and TRBJ1-3; a possible D gene is TRBD1 (5 bases). The V end was cut by 0 bases, the J end by 3 bases, with 7 bases between. The CDR3 runs 14 residues. Germline values: CDR1 SGDLS, CDR2 YYNGEE. The CDR3 here is CASSVEGIGNTIYF. Here the CDR3 DNA reads TGTGCCAGCAGCGTAGAGGGGATTGGAAACACCATATATTTT. Full variable domain (rest looked up from reference TRBV9 and TRBJ1-3): DSGVTQTPKHLITATGQRVTLRCSPRSGDLSVYWYQQSLDQGLQFLIQYYNGEERAKGNILERFSAQQFPDLHSELNLSSLELGDSALYFCASSVEGIGNTIYFGEGSWLTVV.

CDR3 loop: CASSPTVSYGNTIYF. The CDR3 DNA follows: TGTGCCAGCAGCCCGACAGTTTCGTATGGAAACACCATATATTTT. The chain recombines TRBV4-2 with TRBJ1-3; possibly TRBD1 for D (5 bases). From germline, CDR1 is LGHNA and CDR2 YNFKEQ. CDR3 length: 15 amino acids. The V gene lost 4 bases and the J gene lost 3 bases, with 13 bases spanning the gap.

V is TRBV11-2 and J is TRBJ2-7; D not certain. CDR1 is SGHAT, CDR2 FQNNGV, per germline. Trimming took 2 bases from V and 2 from J, leaving 13 bases between them. The CDR3 is made up of 15 amino acids. CDR3 bases: TGTGCCAGCAGCTTATCACTCCCCGAGGCCTACGAGCAGTACGTC. Amino acid sequence: CASSLSLPEAYEQYV.

The chain combines TRBV19 with TRBJ1-4, with 11 bases fitting TRBD1. The CDR3 has 14 residues. The germline gives CDR1 LNHDA, CDR2 SQIVND (reference sequence). Trimming removed 9 bases from V and 7 bases from J; junction bases left unmatched: 7. DNA for the CDR3: TGTGCCAGCGCCCACGGGACAGGGGGTGAAAAACTGTTTTTT. Protein: CASAHGTGGEKLFF.

This chain uses TRBV18 with TRBJ1-2; TRBD1 is a possible D gene (5 bases). Germline-derived CDR1 and CDR2 are KGHSH and LQKENI. CDR3 size: 15 residues. V was trimmed by 8 bases and J by 4 bases, leaving 20 bases between them. The CDR3 DNA sequence: TGTGCCAGCGGCCCCCAGGAGACAGCGGGCTATGGCTACACCTTC. This encodes CASGPQETAGYGYTF.

This rearrangement joins TRBV27 to TRBJ2-1, with a possible D match to TRBD1 (6 bases). This CDR3 has 15 amino acids. Germline values: CDR1 MNHEY, CDR2 SMNVEV (reference sequence). Trimming shortened V by 7 bases and J by 3 bases, and 16 bases separated the two germline ends. The CDR3 bases are TGTGCCAGCAAGGGGGACGGTACGGGCTACAATGAGCAGTTCTTC. This gives the protein CASKGDGTGYNEQFF.

This chain uses TRBV3-1 (or the pseudogene TRBV3-2) with TRBJ1-1, with D possibly TRBD1 on 6 matching bases. In germline, CDR1 is LGHDT, CDR2 YNNKEL (reference sequence). Trimming left V 4 bases short and J 3 bases short, with 15 bases between. The length of the CDR3 is 15 residues. The CDR3: CASSLAEGVYTEAFF. CDR3 DNA sequence: TGTGCCAGCAGCCTCGCTGAGGGGGTATACACTGAAGCTTTCTTT.

The V gene is TRBV6-5, the J gene TRBJ2-4; 7 bases align to TRBD1. Per germline, CDR1 MNHEY and CDR2 SVGAGI. Trimming took 5 bases from V and 4 from J; bases not matched to a gene: 5. The CDR3 sequence is 14 residues long. CDR3 residues: CASSRDSQKNIQYF. The CDR3 bases are TGTGCCAGCAGTCGGGACAGTCAAAAAAACATTCAGTACTTC.

The chain joins TRBV18 to TRBJ1-5; possibly TRBD1 for D (5 bases). Germline CDR1 and CDR2: KGHSH and LQKENI. Trimming took 2 bases from V and 4 from J, leaving 21 bases between them. The CDR3 consists of 18 residues. The CDR3 reads CASSPSTGEGSLNQPQHF. The CDR3 DNA sequence: TGTGCCAGCTCACCATCGACGGGGGAAGGCAGTTTGAATCAGCCCCAGCATTTT.

To note about this clone: At one of its ends the junction is not consistent with the germline gene, which may arise from a read error. This chain links TRBV6-2 or TRBV6-3 with TRBJ2-7; 13 positions agree with TRBD2. The CDR3 has 19 amino acids. Germline V gene lookup returns CDR1 MNHEY and CDR2 SVGEGT. The CDR3 DNA follows: TGTGCCAGCAGTTACTCGAGCACTAGCGGGGGGGCCTTCTCCCACGAGCAGTACTTC. Its translation is CASSYSSTSGGAFSHEQYF.

The chain is built from TRBV5-1 and TRBJ2-7; 13 nucleotides agree with TRBD2. The CDR3 is 19 residues long. The J segment lost 4 bases and the V segment lost 2 bases, leaving 15 bases of the junction unmatched. Germline V gene sequence: CDR1 SGHRS, CDR2 YFSETQ. In DNA, the CDR3 is TGCGCCAGCAGCTTCCCCCCCACAACTAGCGGGGGGGCCGTGTACGAGCAGTACTTC. The encoded protein is CASSFPPTTSGGAVYEQYF.

The chain has TRBV15 and TRBJ2-2, with 8 bases fitting TRBD2. Germline V gene lookup returns CDR1 LNHNV and CDR2 YYDKDF (reference sequence). V lost 3 bases, J lost 6 bases, and 9 bases stayed unmatched. The CDR3 loop spans 16 amino acids. CDR3 protein: CATSRFSGERPGELFF. DNA for the CDR3: TGTGCCACCAGCAGGTTTAGCGGGGAAAGGCCCGGGGAGCTGTTTTTT.

V usage is TRBV18 and J usage is TRBJ2-1; 7 bases agree with TRBD1. V shed 0 bases, J shed 0 bases, and the junction held 5 bases outside the gene matches. The CDR3 totals 17 residues. Looked up from germline, CDR1 is KGHSH and CDR2 is LQKENI. CDR3 sequence reads: CASSPPGSGGSYNEQFF. CDR3 coding DNA: TGTGCCAGCTCACCACCGGGATCAGGGGGCTCCTACAATGAGCAGTTCTTC.

This clone has only one observation. The chain employs TRBV30 and TRBJ2-3; 7 bases align to TRBD2. The CDR3 is made up of 17 amino acids. The V segment lost 0 bases and the J segment 2 bases; nucleotides outside the gene matches: 11. Germline lookup yields CDR1 GTSNPN and CDR2 SVGIG (reference sequence). Here the CDR3 reads CAWSVSRTSGTTDTQYF. In DNA form, the CDR3 reads TGTGCCTGGAGTGTATCGAGGACCAGCGGGACCACAGATACGCAGTATTTT.

This clone has only a few counts. V is TRBV20-1 and J is TRBJ1-6; D remains ambiguous. Germline CDR1 and CDR2: DFQATT and SNEGSKA (reference sequence). The CDR3 is 9 residues long. V shed 3 bases and J shed 13 bases, with 4 bases lying between them. The CDR3 nucleotides are TGCAGTGCTAGTCCTCCCCTCCACTTT. Translated: CSASPPLHF.

The V gene is TRBV4-3, the J gene TRBJ2-1; D perhaps matches TRBD1 (6 bases). The ends were cut back, 3 bases at V and 0 bases at J, with 24 bases in the middle. There are 20 residues in the CDR3. The germline CDR1 and CDR2 sequences are LGHNA and YSLEER. CDR3 residues: CASSHPRDRHPYSSYNEQFF. The CDR3 DNA follows: TGCGCCAGCAGCCACCCCAGAGACAGGCACCCTTACAGCTCCTACAATGAGCAGTTCTTC.

This clone was seen ten or more times. The rearrangement uses TRBV28 and TRBJ2-2; 11 nucleotides agree with TRBD2. V lost 6 bases to trimming and J lost 6 bases; unmatched junction nucleotides: 9. The CDR3 has 16 residues. Germline CDR1 reads MDHEN; CDR2 reads SYDVKM. The CDR3 is CASRRSGRALAGELFF. The CDR3 DNA is TGTGCCAGCAGACGTAGCGGGAGGGCCCTGGCCGGGGAGCTGTTTTTT.

This clone was detected once. J is TRBJ2-7 and V is TRBV4-3; D perhaps matches TRBD2 (5 bases). Germline V gene lookup returns CDR1 LGHNA and CDR2 YSLEER. Trimming shortened V by 0 bases and J by 2 bases, and 17 bases separated the two germline ends. The CDR3 has 17 residues. The CDR3 loop reads CASSQDSGSRFTYEQYF. CDR3 DNA: TGCGCCAGCAGCCAAGATTCGGGGTCCAGGTTCACCTACGAGCAGTACTTC.